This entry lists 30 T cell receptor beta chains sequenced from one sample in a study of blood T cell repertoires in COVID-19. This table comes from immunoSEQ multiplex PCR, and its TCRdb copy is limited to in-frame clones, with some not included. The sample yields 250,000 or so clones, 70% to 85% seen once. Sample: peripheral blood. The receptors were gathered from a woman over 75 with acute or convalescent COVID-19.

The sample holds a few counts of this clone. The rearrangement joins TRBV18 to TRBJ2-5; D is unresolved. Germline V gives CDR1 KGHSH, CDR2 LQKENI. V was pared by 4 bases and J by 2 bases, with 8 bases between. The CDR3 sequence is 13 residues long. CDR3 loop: CASSRAEQETQYF. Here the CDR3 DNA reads TGTGCCAGCTCACGGGCTGAACAAGAGACCCAGTACTTC.

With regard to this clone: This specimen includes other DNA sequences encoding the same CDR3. The CDR3, as DNA: TGTGCCAGCAGCCCCGGGAATCAGCCCCAGCATTTT. It codes for CASSPGNQPQHF. This chain links TRBV2 with TRBJ1-5; D ambiguous. Per the germline V gene, CDR1 is SNHLY and CDR2 is FYNNEI. This CDR3 is 12 amino acids long. The V gene lost 6 bases and the J gene lost 4 bases, with 7 bases spanning the gap.

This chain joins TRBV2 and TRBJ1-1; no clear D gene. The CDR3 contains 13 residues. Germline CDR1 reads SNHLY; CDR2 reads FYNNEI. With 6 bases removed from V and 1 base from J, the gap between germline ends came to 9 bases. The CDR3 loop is CASRVSENTEAFF. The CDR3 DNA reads TGTGCCAGCAGAGTTAGCGAGAACACTGAAGCTTTCTTT.

This CDR3 reads CASSLTSGGAPVYEQYF. CDR3 DNA sequence: TGTGCCAGCAGTTTAACTAGCGGGGGGGCCCCGGTCTACGAGCAGTACTTC. The genes are TRBV11-2 and TRBJ2-7; 13 bases align to TRBD2. The J segment lost 3 bases and the V segment lost 6 bases, leaving 11 bases of the junction unmatched. Germline assignment: CDR1 SGHAT and CDR2 FQNNGV. This CDR3 contains 17 residues.

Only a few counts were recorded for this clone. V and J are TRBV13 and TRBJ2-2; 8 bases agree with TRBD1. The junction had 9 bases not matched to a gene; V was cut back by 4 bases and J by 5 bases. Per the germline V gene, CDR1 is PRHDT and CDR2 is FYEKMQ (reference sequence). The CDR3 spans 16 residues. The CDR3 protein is CASSYRQGRGTGELFF. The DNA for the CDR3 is TGTGCCAGCAGCTACCGACAGGGGAGAGGGACCGGGGAGCTGTTTTTT.

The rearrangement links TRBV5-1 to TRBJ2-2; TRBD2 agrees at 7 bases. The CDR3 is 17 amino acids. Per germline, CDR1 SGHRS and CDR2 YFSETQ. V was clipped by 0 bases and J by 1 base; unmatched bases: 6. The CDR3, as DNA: TGCGCCAGCAGCTTGGGAGCGGGGAGTAGGAACACCGGGGAGCTGTTTTTT. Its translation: CASSLGAGSRNTGELFF.

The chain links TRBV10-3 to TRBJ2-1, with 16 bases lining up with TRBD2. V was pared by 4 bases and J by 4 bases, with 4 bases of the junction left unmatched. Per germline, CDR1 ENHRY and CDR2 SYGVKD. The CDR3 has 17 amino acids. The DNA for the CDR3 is TGTGCCATCAGTGGGGGACTAGCGGGAGGGCGGTACAATGAGCAGTTCTTC. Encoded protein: CAISGGLAGGRYNEQFF.

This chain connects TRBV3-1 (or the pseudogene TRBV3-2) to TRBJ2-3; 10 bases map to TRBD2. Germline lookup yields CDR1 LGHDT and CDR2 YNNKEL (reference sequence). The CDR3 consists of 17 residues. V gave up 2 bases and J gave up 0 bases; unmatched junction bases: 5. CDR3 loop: CASSQWTSGTSTDTQYF. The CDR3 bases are TGTGCCAGCAGCCAATGGACTAGCGGAACTAGCACAGATACGCAGTATTTT.

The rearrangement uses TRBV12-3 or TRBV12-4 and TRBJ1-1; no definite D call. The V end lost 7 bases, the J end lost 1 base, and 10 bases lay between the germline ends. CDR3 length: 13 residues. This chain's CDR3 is CASKFDTNTEAFF. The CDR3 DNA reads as TGTGCCAGCAAGTTCGACACGAACACTGAAGCTTTCTTT.

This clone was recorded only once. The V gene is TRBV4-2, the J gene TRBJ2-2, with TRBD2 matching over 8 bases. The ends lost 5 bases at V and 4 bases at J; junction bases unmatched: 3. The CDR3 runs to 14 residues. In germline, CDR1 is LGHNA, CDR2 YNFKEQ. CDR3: CASSGLAATGELFF. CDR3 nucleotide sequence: TGTGCCAGCAGCGGACTAGCTGCCACCGGGGAGCTGTTTTTT.

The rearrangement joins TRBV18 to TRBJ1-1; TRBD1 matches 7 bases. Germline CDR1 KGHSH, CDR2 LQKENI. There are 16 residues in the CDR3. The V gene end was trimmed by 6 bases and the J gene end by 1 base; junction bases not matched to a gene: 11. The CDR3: CASSRTGAPANTEAFF. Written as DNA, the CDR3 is TGTGCCAGCTCCCGAACAGGGGCCCCAGCGAACACTGAAGCTTTCTTT.

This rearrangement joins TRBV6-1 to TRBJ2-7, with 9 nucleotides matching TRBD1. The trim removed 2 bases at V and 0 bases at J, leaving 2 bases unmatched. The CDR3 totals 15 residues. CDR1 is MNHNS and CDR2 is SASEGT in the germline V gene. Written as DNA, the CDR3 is TGTGCCAGCAGTGAACGGACAGGGGTCTCCTACGAGCAGTACTTC. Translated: CASSERTGVSYEQYF.

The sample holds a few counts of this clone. The CDR3, as DNA: TGTGCCATCAGACGGACAGGAAGCTCCTACGAGCAGTACTTC. Encoded protein: CAIRRTGSSYEQYF. The rearrangement joins TRBV10-3 to TRBJ2-7; 7 bases agree with TRBD1. V lost 6 bases to trimming and J lost 0 bases; unmatched junction nucleotides: 5. In germline, CDR1 is ENHRY, CDR2 SYGVKD. The CDR3 is 14 amino acids.

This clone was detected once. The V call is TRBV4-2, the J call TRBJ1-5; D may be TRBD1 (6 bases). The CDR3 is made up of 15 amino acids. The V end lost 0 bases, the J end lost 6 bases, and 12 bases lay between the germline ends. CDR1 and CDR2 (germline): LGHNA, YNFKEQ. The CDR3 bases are TGTGCCAGCAGCCAAGACAGGGGCTGGGGTCAGCCCCAGCATTTT. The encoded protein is CASSQDRGWGQPQHF.

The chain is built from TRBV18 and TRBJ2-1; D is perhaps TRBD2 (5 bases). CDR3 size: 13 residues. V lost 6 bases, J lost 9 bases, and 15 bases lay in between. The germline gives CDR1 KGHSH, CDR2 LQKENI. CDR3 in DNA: TGTGCCAGCTCCCGAATCGAAGGGAGTGAGCAGTTCTTC. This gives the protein CASSRIEGSEQFF.

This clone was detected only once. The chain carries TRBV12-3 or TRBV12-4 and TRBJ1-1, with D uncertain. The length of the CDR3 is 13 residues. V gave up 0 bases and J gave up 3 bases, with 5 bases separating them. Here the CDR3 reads CASSLAEYTEAFF. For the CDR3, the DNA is TGTGCCAGCAGTTTAGCGGAGTACACTGAAGCTTTCTTT.

The CDR3 DNA is TGTGCCAGTAGAGCCCCCGGAGGGACTAATGAAAAACTGTTTTTT. Translation gives CASRAPGGTNEKLFF. This chain joins TRBV19 and TRBJ1-4, with D hard to call. The V gene's germline CDR1 is LNHDA and CDR2 SQIVND (reference sequence). V lost 6 bases to trimming and J lost 2 bases, with 13 bases between them. The length of the CDR3 is 15 residues.

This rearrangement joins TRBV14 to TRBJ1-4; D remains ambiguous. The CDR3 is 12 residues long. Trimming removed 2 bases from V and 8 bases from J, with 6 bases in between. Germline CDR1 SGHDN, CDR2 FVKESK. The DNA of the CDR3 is TGTGCCAGCAGCCAACTACGCGAAAAACTGTTTTTT. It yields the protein CASSQLREKLFF.

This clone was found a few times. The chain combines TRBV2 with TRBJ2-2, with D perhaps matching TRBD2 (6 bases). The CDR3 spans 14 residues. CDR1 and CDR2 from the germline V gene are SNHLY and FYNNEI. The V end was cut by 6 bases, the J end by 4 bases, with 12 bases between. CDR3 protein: CASSTKGGTGELFF. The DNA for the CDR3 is TGTGCCAGCAGCACAAAGGGAGGCACCGGGGAGCTGTTTTTT. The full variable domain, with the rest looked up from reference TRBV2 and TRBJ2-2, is EPEVTQTPSHQVTQMGQEVILRCVPISNHLYFYWYRQILGQKVEFLVSFYNNEISEKSEIFDDQFSVERPDGSNFTLKIRSTKLEDSAMYFCASSTKGGTGELFFGEGSRLTVL.

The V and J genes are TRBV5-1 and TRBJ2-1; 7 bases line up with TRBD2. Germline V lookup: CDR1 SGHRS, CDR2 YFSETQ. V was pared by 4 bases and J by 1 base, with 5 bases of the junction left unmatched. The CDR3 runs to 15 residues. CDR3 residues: CASSPASGSYNEQFF. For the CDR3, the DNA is TGCGCCAGCAGCCCGGCTAGCGGATCCTACAATGAGCAGTTCTTC.

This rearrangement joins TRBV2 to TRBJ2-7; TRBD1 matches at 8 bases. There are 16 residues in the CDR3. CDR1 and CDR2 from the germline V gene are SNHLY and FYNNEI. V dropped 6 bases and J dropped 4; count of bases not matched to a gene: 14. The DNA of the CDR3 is TGTGCCAGCAGCAATCGAGCGACAGGGGACGGATACGAGCAGTACTTC. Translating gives CASSNRATGDGYEQYF.

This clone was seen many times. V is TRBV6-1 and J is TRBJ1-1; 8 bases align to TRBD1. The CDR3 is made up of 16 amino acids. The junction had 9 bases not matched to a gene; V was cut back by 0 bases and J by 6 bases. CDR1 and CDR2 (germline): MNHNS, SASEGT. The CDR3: CASSEAGQGLYAEAFF. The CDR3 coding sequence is TGTGCCAGCAGTGAAGCCGGACAGGGTTTGTACGCTGAAGCTTTCTTT.

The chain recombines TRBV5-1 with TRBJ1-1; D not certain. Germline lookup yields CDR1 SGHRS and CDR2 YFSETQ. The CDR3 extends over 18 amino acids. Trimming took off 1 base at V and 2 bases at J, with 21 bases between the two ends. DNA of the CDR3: TGCGCCAGCAGCTTGTGGTTTAGAGGTCCAACCACCAACACTGAAGCTTTCTTT. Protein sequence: CASSLWFRGPTTNTEAFF.

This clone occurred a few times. The CDR3 protein is CASSIEVAGNTIYF. The DNA of the CDR3 is TGTGCCAGTAGTATCGAGGTGGCTGGAAACACCATATATTTT. The V gene is TRBV19, the J gene TRBJ1-3; D unclear. Germline V gives CDR1 LNHDA, CDR2 SQIVND (reference sequence). This CDR3 is built from 14 residues. The V end lost 3 bases, the J end lost 2 bases, and 8 bases lay between the germline ends.

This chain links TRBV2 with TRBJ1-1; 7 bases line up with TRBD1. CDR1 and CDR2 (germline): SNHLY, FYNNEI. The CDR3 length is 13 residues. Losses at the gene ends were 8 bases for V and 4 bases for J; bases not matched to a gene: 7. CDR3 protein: CASDDREVTEAFF. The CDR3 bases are TGTGCCAGCGACGACAGGGAGGTCACTGAAGCTTTCTTT.

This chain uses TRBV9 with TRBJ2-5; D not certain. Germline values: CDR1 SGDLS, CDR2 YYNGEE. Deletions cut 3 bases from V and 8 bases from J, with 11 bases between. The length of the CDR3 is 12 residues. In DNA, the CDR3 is TGTGCCAGCAGCGCTGCCCGTAGTACCCAGTACTTC. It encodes CASSAARSTQYF. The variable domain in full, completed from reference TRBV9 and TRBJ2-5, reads DSGVTQTPKHLITATGQRVTLRCSPRSGDLSVYWYQQSLDQGLQFLIQYYNGEERAKGNILERFSAQQFPDLHSELNLSSLELGDSALYFCASSAARSTQYFGPGTRLLVL.

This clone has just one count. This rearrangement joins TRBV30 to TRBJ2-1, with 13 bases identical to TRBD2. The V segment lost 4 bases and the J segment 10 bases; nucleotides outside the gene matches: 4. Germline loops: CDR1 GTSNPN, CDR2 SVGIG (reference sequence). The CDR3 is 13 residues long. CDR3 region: CAWKGLAGREQFF. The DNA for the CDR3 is TGTGCCTGGAAGGGACTAGCGGGAAGGGAGCAGTTCTTC.

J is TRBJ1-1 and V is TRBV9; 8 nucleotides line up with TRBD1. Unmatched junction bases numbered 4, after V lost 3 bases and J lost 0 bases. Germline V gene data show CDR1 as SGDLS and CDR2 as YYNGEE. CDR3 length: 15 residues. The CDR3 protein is CASSARTGMNTEAFF. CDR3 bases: TGTGCCAGCAGCGCGAGGACAGGGATGAACACTGAAGCTTTCTTT.

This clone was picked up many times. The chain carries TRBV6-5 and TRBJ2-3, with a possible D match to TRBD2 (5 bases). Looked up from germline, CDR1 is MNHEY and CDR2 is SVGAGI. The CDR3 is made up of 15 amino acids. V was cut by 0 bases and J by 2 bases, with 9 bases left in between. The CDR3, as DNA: TGTGCCAGCAGTTACTCGGGCGGACTCACAGATACGCAGTATTTT. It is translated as CASSYSGGLTDTQYF.

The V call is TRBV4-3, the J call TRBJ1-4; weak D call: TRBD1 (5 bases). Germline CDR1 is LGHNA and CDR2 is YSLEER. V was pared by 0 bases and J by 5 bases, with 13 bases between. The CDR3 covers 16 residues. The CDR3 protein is CASSQDSYRRNEKLFF. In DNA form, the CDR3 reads TGCGCCAGCAGCCAAGATTCGTACAGGAGAAATGAAAAACTGTTTTTT.